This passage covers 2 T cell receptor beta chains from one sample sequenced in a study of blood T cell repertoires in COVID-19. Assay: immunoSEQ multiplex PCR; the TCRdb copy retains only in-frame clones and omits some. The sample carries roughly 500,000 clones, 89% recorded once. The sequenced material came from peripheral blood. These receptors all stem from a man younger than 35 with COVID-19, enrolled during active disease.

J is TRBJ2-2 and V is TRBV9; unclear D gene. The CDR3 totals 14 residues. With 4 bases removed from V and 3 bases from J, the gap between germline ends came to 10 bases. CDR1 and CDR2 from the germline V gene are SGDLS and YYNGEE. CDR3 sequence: CASSSQGDTGELFF. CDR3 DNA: TGTGCCAGCAGCTCTCAAGGAGACACCGGGGAGCTGTTTTTT. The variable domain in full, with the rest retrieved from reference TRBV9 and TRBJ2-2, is DSGVTQTPKHLITATGQRVTLRCSPRSGDLSVYWYQQSLDQGLQFLIQYYNGEERAKGNILERFSAQQFPDLHSELNLSSLELGDSALYFCASSSQGDTGELFFGEGSRLTVL.

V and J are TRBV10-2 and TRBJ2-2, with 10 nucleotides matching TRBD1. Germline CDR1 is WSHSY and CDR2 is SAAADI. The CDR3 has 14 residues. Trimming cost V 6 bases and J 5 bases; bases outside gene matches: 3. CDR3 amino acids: CASSRDRGTGELFF. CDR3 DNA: TGCGCCAGCAGCCGGGACAGGGGAACCGGGGAGCTGTTTTTT.